This entry is about one T cell receptor beta chain. Survey-level TCR beta sequencing used the immunoSEQ assay. Here immunoSEQ multiplex PCR was the method, and the copy in TCRdb shows in-frame clones only, minus some. The sample yields 45,000 to 55,000 clones, approximately 93% seen once. This CDR3 is 14 amino acids long. The germline V gene encodes CDR1 SGHRS and CDR2 YFSETQ. With 0 bases removed from V and 4 bases from J, the gap between germline ends came to 11 bases. The clonotype comes from a man aged 40-49 years with rheumatoid arthritis. The sample was PBMCs. The V gene is TRBV5-1, the J gene TRBJ2-7; TRBD1 is a possible D gene (5 bases). CDR3 DNA sequence: TGCGCCAGCAGCTTGGACAGGCCGATGTACGAGCAGTACTTC. This sequence encodes CASSLDRPMYEQYF.